The 12 T cell receptor beta chains listed next were all sequenced from one sample in a study of cytomegalovirus exposure and HLA in healthy donors. Primers: 60 Vbeta forward and 13 Jbeta reverse. Assay used: immunoSEQ multiplex PCR; TCRdb lists only in-frame clones, some missing. The sample shows just over 60,000 clones, approximately 89% of them seen only once. Sequencing was done on a sample of PBMCs. These receptors were obtained from a man aged 18-30 years in good health and CMV-seronegative.

V usage is TRBV7-3 and J usage is TRBJ1-1; TRBD1 matches at 7 bases. Germline CDR1 reads SGHTA; CDR2 reads FQGTGA. V lost 4 bases and J lost 5; bases outside the gene matches: 1. This CDR3 contains 12 residues. The chain's CDR3 is CASSSGGTEAFF. The CDR3 nucleotides are TGTGCCAGCAGCTCAGGGGGTACTGAAGCTTTCTTT.

This clone was seen more than once but under ten times. The rearrangement links TRBV14 to TRBJ1-5; TRBD1 matches at 8 bases. The trim removed 6 bases at V and 5 bases at J, leaving 15 bases unmatched. The V gene's germline CDR1 is SGHDN and CDR2 FVKESK. The CDR3 runs 17 residues. The CDR3 DNA reads TGTGCCAGCAGACAGCGCACAGGGGGTCCCCAAGATCAGCCCCAGCATTTT. It codes for CASRQRTGGPQDQPQHF.

The chain uses TRBV7-2 and TRBJ2-7, with D perhaps matching TRBD1 (6 bases). Trimming shortened V by 4 bases and J by 3 bases, and 13 bases separated the two germline ends. The CDR3 loop spans 14 amino acids. Germline V gene sequence: CDR1 SGHTA, CDR2 FQGNSA. CDR3 amino acids: CASSSGRGFYEQYF. For the CDR3, the DNA is TGTGCCAGCAGCTCCGGCAGGGGTTTCTACGAGCAGTACTTC. The entire variable domain, with the rest obtained from reference TRBV7-2 and TRBJ2-7, is as follows: GAGVSQSPSNKVTEKGKDVELRCDPISGHTALYWYRQSLGQGLEFLIYFQGNSAPDKSGLPSDRFSAERTGGSVSTLTIQRTQQEDSAVYLCASSSGRGFYEQYFGPGTRLTVT.

The J gene is TRBJ1-2, the V gene TRBV19; D might be TRBD1 (5 bases). Between the trimmed V and J ends, which lost 4 bases and 3 bases, there was a span of 9 bases. From germline, CDR1 is LNHDA and CDR2 SQIVND (reference sequence). This CDR3 region has 13 residues. The CDR3 is CASSTGEHYGYTF. The CDR3 coding sequence is TGTGCCAGTAGTACGGGGGAACACTATGGCTACACCTTC.

The chain has TRBV28 and TRBJ1-1; D remains ambiguous. The CDR3 contains 14 residues. Trimming removed 3 bases at V and 3 bases at J, with 11 bases between. Germline-derived CDR1 and CDR2 are MDHEN and SYDVKM. CDR3 nucleotide sequence: TGTGCCAGCAGTTTCCTAGGCGGGGACACTGAAGCTTTCTTT. As protein: CASSFLGGDTEAFF.

This sequence joins TRBV6-1 and TRBJ2-7; D might be TRBD1 (6 bases). The CDR3 contains 14 residues. Trimming took 9 bases from V and 4 from J, leaving 19 bases between them. CDR1 is MNHNS, CDR2 SASEGT, per germline. The DNA for the CDR3 is TGTGCCAGTGCAGGGGAAGCCCCGCGGTACGAGCAGTACTTC. The encoded protein is CASAGEAPRYEQYF.

The J gene is TRBJ1-1, the V gene TRBV29-1; TRBD1 matches at 7 bases. This CDR3 contains 13 residues. Germline V gene data show CDR1 as SQVTM and CDR2 as ANQGSEA. V shed 6 bases, J shed 4 bases, and the junction held 8 bases outside the gene matches. This CDR3 is CSVRQGDSTEAFF. The DNA of the CDR3 is TGCAGCGTCCGACAAGGGGACAGCACTGAAGCTTTCTTT.

This chain joins TRBV25-1 and TRBJ2-1; 9 bases line up with TRBD2. Germline V gene lookup returns CDR1 MGHDK and CDR2 SYGVNS. The CDR3 covers 15 residues. J was trimmed by 6 bases and V by 3 bases; bases with no gene match: 6. The CDR3 coding sequence is TGTGCCAGCAGTGAGAGGCTAGCGGGGACCAATGAGCAGTTCTTC. It encodes CASSERLAGTNEQFF.

The chain recombines TRBV1 with TRBJ2-7; the tabulated D call, TRBD2, remains unverified against the DNA. TRBV1 is assigned pseudogene status. The CDR3 runs to 17 residues. The CDR3: CTSSQDQIAGESYEQYF. CDR3 in DNA: TGCACCAGCAGCCAAGATCAAATAGCGGGCGAGTCCTACGAGCAGTACTTC.

The chain links TRBV4-2 to TRBJ2-1; TRBD2 agrees at 9 bases. This CDR3 has 16 amino acids. Trimming took 2 bases from V and 3 from J; bases not matched to a gene: 5. CDR1 is LGHNA, CDR2 YNFKEQ, per germline. The CDR3 DNA follows: TGTGCCAGCAGCCAAATTAGCGGGGGAAACTACAATGAGCAGTTCTTC. Its protein product is CASSQISGGNYNEQFF.

The J gene is TRBJ2-7, the V gene TRBV7-9; 11 positions match TRBD1. Germline CDR1 and CDR2: SEHNR and FQNEAQ (reference sequence). There are 15 residues in the CDR3. Trimming cost V 4 bases and J 5 bases; bases outside gene matches: 7. The CDR3 sequence is CASSSDRGQRDEQYF. The CDR3 DNA follows: TGTGCCAGCAGCTCGGACAGGGGGCAAAGGGACGAGCAGTACTTC.

V usage is TRBV5-1 and J usage is TRBJ1-1; D not resolved. The germline V and J ends were trimmed by 1 base and 1 base, with 11 bases remaining between them. This CDR3 has 15 amino acids. Germline CDR1 is SGHRS and CDR2 is YFSETQ. This CDR3 is CASSLWASQNTEAFF. DNA of the CDR3: TGCGCCAGCAGCTTGTGGGCATCCCAGAACACTGAAGCTTTCTTT.